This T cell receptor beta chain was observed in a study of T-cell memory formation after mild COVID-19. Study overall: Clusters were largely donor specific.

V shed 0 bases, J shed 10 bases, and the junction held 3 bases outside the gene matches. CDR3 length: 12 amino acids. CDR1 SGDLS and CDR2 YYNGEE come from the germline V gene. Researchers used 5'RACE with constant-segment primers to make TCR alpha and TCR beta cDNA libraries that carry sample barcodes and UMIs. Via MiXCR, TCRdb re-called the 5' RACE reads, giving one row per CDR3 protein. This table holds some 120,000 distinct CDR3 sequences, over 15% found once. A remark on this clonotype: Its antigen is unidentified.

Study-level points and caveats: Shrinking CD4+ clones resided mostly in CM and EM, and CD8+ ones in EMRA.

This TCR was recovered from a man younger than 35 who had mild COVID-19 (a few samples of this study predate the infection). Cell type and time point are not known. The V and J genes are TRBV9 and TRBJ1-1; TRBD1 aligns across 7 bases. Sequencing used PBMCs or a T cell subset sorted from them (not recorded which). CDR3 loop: CASSVEGGRAFF. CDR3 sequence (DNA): TGTGCCAGCAGCGTAGAAGGGGGCCGAGCTTTCTTT.